This T cell receptor (beta chain) is drawn from a study of regulatory T cells in long-lasting Graves disease. Points from the study as a whole: Persistent patients had more shared public clonotypes (around 2,700) than new patients (966). With a small sample size, accuracy may have been reduced.

The TCR beta library used iRepertoire HTBI primers with Arm-PCR amplification of CDR3. TCRdb re-called the multiplex PCR reads with MiXCR, one entry per CDR3 protein. The sample holds approximately 480,000 distinct CDR3 sequences; 15% to 20% are singletons and the top ten take 12%. A word on this clonotype: As yet, its antigen is unknown.

Sample time point: newly diagnosed GD, antithyroid drugs for less than 3 months. Isolated PBMC RNA provided the starting material for the TCR library. Germline V gene sequence: CDR1 SGHTA, CDR2 FQGTGA. The CDR3 has 17 amino acids. Deletions cut 1 base from V and 0 bases from J, with 14 bases between. The sample also formed part of further work on T cells in Graves' hyperthyroidism and ophthalmopathy. That paper notes: Exclusion followed for patients with uncontrolled infection, other autoimmune disease, pregnancy or lactation. RT-PCR in the first round (using the HTBI primer set) targeted the TCR CDR3.

The clonotype was recovered from a man in his forties or fifties with Graves disease. This rearrangement joins TRBV7-3 to TRBJ2-3, with D tentatively TRBD1 (7 bases). The sample consisted of peripheral blood mononuclear cells (PBMCs), taken at new diagnosis, from a patient treated with antithyroid drugs. The CDR3 nucleotides read TGTGCCAGCAGCTTAAGACCCGCGGGACAGAGCACAGATACGCAGTATTTT. Translation gives CASSLRPAGQSTDTQYF.